This T cell receptor (beta chain) comes out of a study of blood T cell repertoires in COVID-19. On the study more broadly: Sample material is recorded as cDNA or gDNA derived from T cells, B-cell-depleted T cells, or PBMCs.

Generated by immunoSEQ multiplex PCR, the TCRdb table keeps only in-frame clones and is missing some. The sample gives approximately 300,000 clones, 90% of which show up once; 6.5% to 8% is in the top ten. Trimming removed 5 bases at V and 0 bases at J, with 14 bases between. Per the germline V gene, CDR1 is LNHDA and CDR2 is SQIVND (reference sequence). There are 16 residues in the CDR3. The receptor was derived from a woman in her 30s with COVID-19, enrolled during active disease. This chain links TRBV19 with TRBJ2-1, with D maybe TRBD1 (5 bases). The material sequenced was peripheral blood. CDR3 residues: CASSPWTFGSYNEQFF. In nucleotides, the CDR3 is TGTGCCAGTAGTCCCTGGACATTTGGCTCCTACAATGAGCAGTTCTTC.